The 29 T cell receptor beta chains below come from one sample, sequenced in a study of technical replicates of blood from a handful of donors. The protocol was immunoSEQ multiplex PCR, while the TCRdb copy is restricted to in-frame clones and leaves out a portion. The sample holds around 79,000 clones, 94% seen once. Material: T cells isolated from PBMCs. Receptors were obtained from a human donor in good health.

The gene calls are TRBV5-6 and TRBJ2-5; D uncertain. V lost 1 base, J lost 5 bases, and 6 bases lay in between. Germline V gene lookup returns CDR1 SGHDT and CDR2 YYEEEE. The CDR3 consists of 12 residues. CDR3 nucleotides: TGTGCCAGCAGCTTGTGGCGGGAGACCCAGTACTTC. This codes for CASSLWRETQYF.

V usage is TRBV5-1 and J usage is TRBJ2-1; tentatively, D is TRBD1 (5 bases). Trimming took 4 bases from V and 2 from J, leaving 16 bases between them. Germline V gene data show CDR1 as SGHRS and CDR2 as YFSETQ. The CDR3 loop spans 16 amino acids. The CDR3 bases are TGCGCCAGCAGCCCCTGGGTGACAGCGACCTACAATGAGCAGTTCTTC. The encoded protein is CASSPWVTATYNEQFF.

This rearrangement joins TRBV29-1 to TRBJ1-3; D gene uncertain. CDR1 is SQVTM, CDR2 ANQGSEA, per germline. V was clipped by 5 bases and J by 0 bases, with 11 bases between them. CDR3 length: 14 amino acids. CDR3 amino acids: CSVSRSSSGNTIYF. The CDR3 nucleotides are TGCAGCGTTTCTAGGTCGAGCTCTGGAAACACCATATATTTT. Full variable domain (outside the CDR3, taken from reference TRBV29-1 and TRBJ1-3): SAVISQKPSRDICQRGTSLTIQCQVDSQVTMMFWYRQQPGQSLTLIATANQGSEATYESGFVIDKFPISRPNLTFSTLTVSNMSPEDSSIYLCSVSRSSSGNTIYFGEGSWLTVV.

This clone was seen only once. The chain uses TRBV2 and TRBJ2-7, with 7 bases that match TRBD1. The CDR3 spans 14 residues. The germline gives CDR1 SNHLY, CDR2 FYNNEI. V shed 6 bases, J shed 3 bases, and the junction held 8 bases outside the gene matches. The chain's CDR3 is CASSVGTAYYEQYF. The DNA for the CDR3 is TGTGCCAGCAGCGTCGGGACAGCCTACTACGAGCAGTACTTC.

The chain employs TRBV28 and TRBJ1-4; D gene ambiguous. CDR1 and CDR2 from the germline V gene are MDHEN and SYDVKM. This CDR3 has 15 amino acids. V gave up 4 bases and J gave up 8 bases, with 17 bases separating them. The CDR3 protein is CASSSPGIVYEKLFF. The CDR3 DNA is TGTGCCAGCAGTTCCCCGGGAATCGTTTACGAAAAACTGTTTTTT.

CDR3 residues: CASSLTGGDYNEQFF. In DNA form, the CDR3 reads TGTGCCAGCAGCTTAACGGGGGGGGACTACAATGAGCAGTTCTTC. V and J are TRBV7-3 and TRBJ2-1; 7 positions agree with TRBD2. The CDR3 runs to 15 residues. J gave up 3 bases and V 0 bases, and 2 bases lay outside the gene matches. Germline CDR1 and CDR2: SGHTA and FQGTGA.

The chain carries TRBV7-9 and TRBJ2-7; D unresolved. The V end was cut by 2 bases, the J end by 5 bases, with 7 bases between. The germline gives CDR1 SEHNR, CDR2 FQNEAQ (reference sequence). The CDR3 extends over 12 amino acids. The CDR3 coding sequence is TGTGCCAGCAGCTTACCCCCGGACGAGCAGTACTTC. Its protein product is CASSLPPDEQYF.

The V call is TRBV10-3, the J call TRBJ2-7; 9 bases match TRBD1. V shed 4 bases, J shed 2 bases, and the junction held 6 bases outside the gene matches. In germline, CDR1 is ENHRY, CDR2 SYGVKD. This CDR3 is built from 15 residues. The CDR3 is CAISVMNRGPYEQYF. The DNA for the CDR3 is TGTGCCATCAGTGTGATGAACAGGGGGCCCTACGAGCAGTACTTC.

The CDR3 protein is CASSSLRYQNTIYF. Written as DNA, the CDR3 is TGTGCCAGCAGCTCCTTAAGATATCAGAACACCATATATTTT. This sequence joins TRBV11-2 and TRBJ1-3; no clear D. Germline V gene lookup returns CDR1 SGHAT and CDR2 FQNNGV. Trimming removed 4 bases at V and 7 bases at J, with 14 bases between. This CDR3 region has 14 residues.

The CDR3 here is CASSEEASATYEQYF. The CDR3 region has the DNA TGTGCCAGCAGTGAAGAGGCTAGCGCTACCTACGAGCAGTACTTC. The chain is built from TRBV2 and TRBJ2-7, with a weak D call TRBD2 (6 bases). This CDR3 is 15 amino acids long. Germline CDR1 reads SNHLY; CDR2 reads FYNNEI. Trimming pared 1 base from V and 2 bases from J, leaving 12 bases between.

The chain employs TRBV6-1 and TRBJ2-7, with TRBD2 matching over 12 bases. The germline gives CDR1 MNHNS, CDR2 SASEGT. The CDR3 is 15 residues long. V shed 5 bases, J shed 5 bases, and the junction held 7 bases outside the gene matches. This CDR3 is CASSQGLAGFDEQYF. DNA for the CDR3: TGTGCCAGCAGTCAAGGACTAGCGGGGTTCGACGAGCAGTACTTC.

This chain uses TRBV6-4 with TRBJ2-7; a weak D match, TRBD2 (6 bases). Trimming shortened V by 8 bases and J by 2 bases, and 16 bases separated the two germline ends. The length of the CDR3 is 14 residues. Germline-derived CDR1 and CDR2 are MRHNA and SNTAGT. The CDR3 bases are TGTGCCAGCTCGGAGGGACTGTGTGCCTACGAGCAGTACTTC. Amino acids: CASSEGLCAYEQYF.

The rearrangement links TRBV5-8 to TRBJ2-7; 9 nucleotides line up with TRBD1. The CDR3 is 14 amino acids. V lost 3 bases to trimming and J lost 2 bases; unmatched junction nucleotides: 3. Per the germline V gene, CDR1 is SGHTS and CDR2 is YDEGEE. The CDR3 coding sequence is TGTGCCAGCAGCTGGGGACAGGGACCCTACGAGCAGTACTTC. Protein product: CASSWGQGPYEQYF.

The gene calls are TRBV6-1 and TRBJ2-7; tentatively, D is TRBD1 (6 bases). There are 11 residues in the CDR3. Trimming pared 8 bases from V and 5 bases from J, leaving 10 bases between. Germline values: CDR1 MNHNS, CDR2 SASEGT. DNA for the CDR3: TGTGCCAGCGACAGGTACCACGAGCAGTACTTC. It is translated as CASDRYHEQYF.

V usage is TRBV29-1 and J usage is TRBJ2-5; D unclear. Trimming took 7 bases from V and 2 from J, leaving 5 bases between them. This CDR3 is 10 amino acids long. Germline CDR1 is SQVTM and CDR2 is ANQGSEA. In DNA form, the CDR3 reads TGCAGCGGGCATCAAGAGACCCAGTACTTC. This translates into CSGHQETQYF.

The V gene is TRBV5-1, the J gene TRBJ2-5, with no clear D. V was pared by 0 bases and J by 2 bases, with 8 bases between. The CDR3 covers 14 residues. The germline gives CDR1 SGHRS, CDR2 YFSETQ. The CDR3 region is CASSLGSIQETQYF. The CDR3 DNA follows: TGCGCCAGCAGCTTGGGTTCTATTCAAGAGACCCAGTACTTC. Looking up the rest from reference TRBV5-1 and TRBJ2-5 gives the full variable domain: KAGVTQTPRYLIKTRGQQVTLSCSPISGHRSVSWYQQTPGQGLQFLFEYFSETQRNKGNFPGRFSGRQFSNSRSEMNVSTLELGDSALYLCASSLGSIQETQYFGPGTRLLVL.

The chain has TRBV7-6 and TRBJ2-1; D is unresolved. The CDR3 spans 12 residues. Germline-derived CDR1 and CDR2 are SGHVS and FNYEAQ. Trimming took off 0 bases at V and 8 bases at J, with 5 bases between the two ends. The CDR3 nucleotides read TGTGCCAGCAGCTTAGCTAGAGATGAGCAGTTCTTC. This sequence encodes CASSLARDEQFF.

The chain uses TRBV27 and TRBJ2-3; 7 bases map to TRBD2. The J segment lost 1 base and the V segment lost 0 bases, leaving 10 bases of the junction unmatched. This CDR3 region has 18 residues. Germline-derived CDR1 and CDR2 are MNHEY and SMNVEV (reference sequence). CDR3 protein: CASSLSWPGGGGTDTQYF. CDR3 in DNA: TGTGCCAGCAGTTTATCGTGGCCGGGAGGCGGGGGCACAGATACGCAGTATTTT.

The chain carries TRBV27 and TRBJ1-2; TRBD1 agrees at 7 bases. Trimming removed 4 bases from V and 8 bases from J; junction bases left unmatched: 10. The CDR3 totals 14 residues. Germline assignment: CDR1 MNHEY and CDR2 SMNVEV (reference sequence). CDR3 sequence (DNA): TGTGCCAGCAGTTCGAATGACCGCAGGGGGGGCTACACCTTC. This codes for CASSSNDRRGGYTF.

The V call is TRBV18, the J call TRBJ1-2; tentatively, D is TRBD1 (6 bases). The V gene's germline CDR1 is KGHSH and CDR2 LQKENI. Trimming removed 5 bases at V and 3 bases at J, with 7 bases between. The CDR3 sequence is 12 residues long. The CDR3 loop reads CASSRTDYGYTF. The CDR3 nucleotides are TGTGCCAGCTCAAGGACAGACTATGGCTACACCTTC. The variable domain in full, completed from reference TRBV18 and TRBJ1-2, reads NAGVMQNPRHLVRRRGQEARLRCSPMKGHSHVYWYRQLPEEGLKFMVYLQKENIIDESGMPKERFSAEFPKEGPSILRIQQVVRGDSAAYFCASSRTDYGYTFGSGTRLTVV.

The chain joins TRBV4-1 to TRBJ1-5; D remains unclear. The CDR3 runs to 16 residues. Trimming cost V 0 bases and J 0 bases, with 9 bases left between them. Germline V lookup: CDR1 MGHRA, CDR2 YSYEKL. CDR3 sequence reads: CASSQDHELSNQPQHF. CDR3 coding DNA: TGCGCCAGCAGCCAAGATCATGAGCTTAGCAATCAGCCCCAGCATTTT.

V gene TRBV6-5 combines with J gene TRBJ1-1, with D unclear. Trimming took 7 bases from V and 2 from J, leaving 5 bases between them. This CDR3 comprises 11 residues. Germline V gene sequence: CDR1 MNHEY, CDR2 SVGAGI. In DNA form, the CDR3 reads TGTGCCAGCATTACAAACACTGAAGCTTTCTTT. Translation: CASITNTEAFF.

CDR3 sequence (DNA): TGTGCCAGCAGCTTCCCCGGGACTAGGAATGAGCAGTTCTTC. Amino acids: CASSFPGTRNEQFF. The chain links TRBV7-9 to TRBJ2-1; TRBD2 aligns across 8 bases. CDR1 and CDR2 from the germline V gene are SEHNR and FQNEAQ (reference sequence). J was trimmed by 7 bases and V by 3 bases; bases with no gene match: 5. The CDR3 contains 14 residues.

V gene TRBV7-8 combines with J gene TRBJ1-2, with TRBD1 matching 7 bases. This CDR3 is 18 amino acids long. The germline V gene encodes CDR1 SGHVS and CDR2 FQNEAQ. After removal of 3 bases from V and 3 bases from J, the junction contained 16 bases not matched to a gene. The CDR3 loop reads CASSLPPDRRLRDYGYTF. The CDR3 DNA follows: TGTGCCAGCAGCTTGCCCCCGGACAGGAGGCTAAGGGACTATGGCTACACCTTC.

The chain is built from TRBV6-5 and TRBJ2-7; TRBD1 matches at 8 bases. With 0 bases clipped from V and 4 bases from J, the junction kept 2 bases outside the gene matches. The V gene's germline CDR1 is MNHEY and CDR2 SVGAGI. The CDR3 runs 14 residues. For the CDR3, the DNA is TGTGCCAGCAGTTACTCGTGGACAGGGTACGAGCAGTACTTC. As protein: CASSYSWTGYEQYF.

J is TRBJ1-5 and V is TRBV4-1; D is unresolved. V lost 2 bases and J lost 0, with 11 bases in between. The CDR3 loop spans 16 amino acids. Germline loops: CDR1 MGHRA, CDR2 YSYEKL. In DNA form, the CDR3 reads TGCGCCAGCAGCCAATTTTATGAGATTAGCAATCAGCCCCAGCATTTT. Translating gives CASSQFYEISNQPQHF.

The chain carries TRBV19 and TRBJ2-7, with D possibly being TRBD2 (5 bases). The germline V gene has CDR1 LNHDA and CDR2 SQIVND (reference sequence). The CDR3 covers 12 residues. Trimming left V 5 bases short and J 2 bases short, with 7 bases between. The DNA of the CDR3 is TGTGCCAGTAGTTCCGGGACCTACGAGCAGTACTTC. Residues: CASSSGTYEQYF.

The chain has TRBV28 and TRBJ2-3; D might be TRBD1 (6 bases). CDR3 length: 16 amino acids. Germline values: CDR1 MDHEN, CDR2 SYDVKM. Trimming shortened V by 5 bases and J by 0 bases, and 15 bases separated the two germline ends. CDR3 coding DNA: TGTGCCAGCAGTCTAAGGACAGACTCTAGCACAGATACGCAGTATTTT. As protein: CASSLRTDSSTDTQYF.

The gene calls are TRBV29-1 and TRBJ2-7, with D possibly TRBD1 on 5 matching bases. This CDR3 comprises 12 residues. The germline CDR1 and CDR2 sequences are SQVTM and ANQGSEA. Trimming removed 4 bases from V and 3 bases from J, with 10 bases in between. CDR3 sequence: CSVAQGNYEQYF. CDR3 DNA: TGCAGCGTTGCTCAGGGAAACTACGAGCAGTACTTC.